The 8 T cell receptor beta chains in this list originate from one sample, sequenced in a study of blood T cell repertoires in COVID-19. TCRdb keeps only in-frame clones here, not all; method: immunoSEQ multiplex PCR. The data show roughly 400,000 clones, with roughly nine tenths seen just once and just over 0.85% held by the top ten. Sequencing was carried out using PBMCs or T cells enriched from blood (not recorded which). These receptors all stem from a woman aged 40 to 55 who had been exposed to COVID-19.

The chain recombines TRBV29-1 with TRBJ2-1, with D maybe TRBD2 (6 bases). V was trimmed by 0 bases and J by 8 bases, leaving 17 bases between them. The CDR3 spans 15 residues. CDR1 is SQVTM and CDR2 is ANQGSEA in the germline V gene. As DNA, the CDR3 is TGCAGCGTTGAAGATCTATCACTAGCTAGGGATGAGCAGTTCTTC. It translates to CSVEDLSLARDEQFF.

This chain connects TRBV30 to TRBJ2-5; D might be TRBD2 (5 bases). This CDR3 contains 18 residues. Trimming removed 2 bases from V and 2 bases from J, with 24 bases in between. Germline loops: CDR1 GTSNPN, CDR2 SVGIG (reference sequence). CDR3 sequence: CAWSTLEGFLRLQETQYF. CDR3 in DNA: TGTGCCTGGAGTACCCTCGAGGGATTCCTACGCCTTCAAGAGACCCAGTACTTC. The full variable domain, completed using reference TRBV30 and TRBJ2-5, is SQTIHQWPATLVQPVGSPLSLECTVEGTSNPNLYWYRQAAGRGLQLLFYSVGIGQISSEVPQNLSASRPQDRQFILSSKKLLLSDSGFYLCAWSTLEGFLRLQETQYFGPGTRLLVL.

The chain carries TRBV6-4 and TRBJ2-1; 9 nucleotides line up with TRBD2. The CDR3 has 16 amino acids. Per germline, CDR1 MRHNA and CDR2 SNTAGT. Unmatched junction bases numbered 11, after V lost 2 bases and J lost 9 bases. The CDR3 DNA is TGTGCCAGCAGTGACGGTGGAAGCGGGGGGCGAGTTGAGCAGTTCTTC. This translates into CASSDGGSGGRVEQFF.

The chain has TRBV29-1 and TRBJ1-1; D is uncertain. The CDR3 loop spans 14 amino acids. Germline values: CDR1 SQVTM, CDR2 ANQGSEA. Trimming took 4 bases from V and 0 from J, leaving 12 bases between them. The CDR3 loop is CSVGVGRVNTEAFF. CDR3 DNA: TGCAGCGTTGGGGTCGGGAGGGTGAACACTGAAGCTTTCTTT.

This clone turned up a few times. V gene TRBV21-1 combines with J gene TRBJ2-3; the table assigns TRBD2, which was not confirmed against the DNA. TRBV21-1 is recorded as a pseudogene. This CDR3 comprises 16 residues. CDR3 loop: CASSKESRGLTDTQYF. The DNA of the CDR3 is TGTGCCAGCAGCAAAGAGTCGCGGGGCCTCACAGATACGCAGTATTTT.

The rearrangement links TRBV5-6 to TRBJ1-2; the match to TRBD1 covers 10 bases. Germline values: CDR1 SGHDT, CDR2 YYEEEE. Trimming at V came to 6 bases and at J to 8 bases, leaving 10 bases not matched to a gene. The CDR3 is 14 residues long. The CDR3 region is CASNDRGRARGYTF. CDR3 in DNA: TGTGCCAGCAACGACAGGGGGCGGGCTCGAGGCTACACCTTC.

V and J are TRBV2 and TRBJ1-3; D is unclear. Germline values: CDR1 SNHLY, CDR2 FYNNEI. The V end lost 5 bases, the J end lost 0 bases, and 17 bases lay between the germline ends. The CDR3 has 17 amino acids. The CDR3 coding sequence is TGTGCCAGCAGTATCGGTCTGGGCCTTAGCTCTGGAAACACCATATATTTT. This gives the protein CASSIGLGLSSGNTIYF.

The genes are TRBV19 and TRBJ2-1; 7 bases are a match to TRBD2. The CDR3 sequence is 14 residues long. Trimming removed 3 bases from V and 8 bases from J; junction bases left unmatched: 7. Per germline, CDR1 LNHDA and CDR2 SQIVND (reference sequence). The CDR3 is CASSMRAGRDEQFF. For the CDR3, the DNA is TGTGCCAGTAGTATGAGGGCAGGGAGGGATGAGCAGTTCTTC.